Below, 21 T cell receptor beta chains from the same sample are listed, as sequenced in a study of T cell changes during pregnancy in multiple sclerosis. Repertoires were generated with immunoSEQ multiplex PCR, while TCRdb's copy carries only in-frame clones and drops some. The sample yields some 60,000 clones, 92% seen once. This specimen was peripheral blood, taken in the first trimester of pregnancy. These receptors all come from a female donor with multiple sclerosis, enrolled in a pregnancy study.

The chain links TRBV7-3 to TRBJ2-7, with D possibly TRBD1 on 6 matching bases. The germline V gene encodes CDR1 SGHTA and CDR2 FQGTGA. With 5 bases removed from V and 1 base from J, the gap between germline ends came to 24 bases. The CDR3 has 18 amino acids. The CDR3: CASSPRGPPGRGSYEQYF. In nucleotides, the CDR3 is TGTGCCAGCAGCCCCCGGGGCCCACCTGGTAGGGGGTCCTACGAGCAGTACTTC.

This chain uses TRBV5-5 with TRBJ1-3; a weak D match, TRBD1 (6 bases). The germline V gene encodes CDR1 SGHKS and CDR2 YYEKEE (reference sequence). The CDR3 contains 15 residues. V lost 3 bases, J lost 2 bases, and 12 bases lay in between. The chain's CDR3 is CASSSVQGTGNTIYF. Written as DNA, the CDR3 is TGTGCCAGCAGCTCGGTACAGGGAACTGGAAACACCATATATTTT.

The CDR3 region has the DNA TGTGCCATCAGCCGACAGGGAACGAATAATAATTCACCCCTCCACTTT. Translating it yields CAISRQGTNNNSPLHF. V gene TRBV10-3 combines with J gene TRBJ1-6; TRBD1 aligns across 7 bases. The J segment lost 5 bases and the V segment lost 6 bases, leaving 10 bases of the junction unmatched. The CDR3 is 16 amino acids. Per germline, CDR1 ENHRY and CDR2 SYGVKD.

This clone was detected only once. This chain joins TRBV4-2 and TRBJ2-7; 12 bases are shared with TRBD2. V was pared by 4 bases and J by 1 base, with 2 bases of the junction left unmatched. In germline, CDR1 is LGHNA, CDR2 YNFKEQ. The CDR3 runs 15 residues. Written as DNA, the CDR3 is TGTGCCAGCAGCCTCACTAGCGGGGGGTCCTACGAGCAGTACTTC. Encoded protein: CASSLTSGGSYEQYF.

The V and J genes are TRBV7-9 and TRBJ2-3, with TRBD1 as a possible D gene (6 bases). The germline gives CDR1 SEHNR, CDR2 FQNEAQ (reference sequence). V shed 1 base and J shed 11 bases, with 13 bases lying between them. The CDR3 consists of 13 residues. CDR3 in DNA: TGTGCCAGCAGCTTAGTATGGGACACAGAGCAGTATTTT. Amino acid sequence: CASSLVWDTEQYF.

The chain has TRBV5-5 and TRBJ2-3, with 7 bases matching TRBD2. There are 14 residues in the CDR3. Germline trimming cut 1 base from V and 6 bases from J; bases unmatched to any gene: 5. CDR1 SGHKS and CDR2 YYEKEE come from the germline V gene (reference sequence). The CDR3 loop is CASSLQRGLDTQYF. As DNA, the CDR3 is TGTGCCAGCAGCTTGCAGCGGGGATTGGATACGCAGTATTTT.

The rearrangement links TRBV30 to TRBJ2-1; D may be TRBD2 (5 bases). The V and J ends lost 0 bases and 4 bases respectively, with 13 bases between them. The CDR3 length is 15 residues. Germline-derived CDR1 and CDR2 are GTSNPN and SVGIG (reference sequence). The CDR3 is CAWSVKRVGYNEQFF. The CDR3 DNA reads TGTGCCTGGAGTGTTAAGAGGGTCGGGTACAATGAGCAGTTCTTC.

This clone came up a few times. The chain uses TRBV18 and TRBJ1-5, with 8 bases that match TRBD1. The CDR3 is made up of 14 amino acids. V gave up 4 bases and J gave up 2 bases; unmatched junction bases: 1. In germline, CDR1 is KGHSH, CDR2 LQKENI. CDR3 sequence: CASSLGQGNQPQHF. CDR3 sequence (DNA): TGTGCCAGCTCACTGGGACAGGGCAATCAGCCCCAGCATTTT.

The CDR3: CASSVAWEGGVEKLFF. The CDR3 DNA follows: TGTGCCAGCAGCGTAGCTTGGGAGGGAGGAGTTGAAAAACTGTTTTTT. This chain connects TRBV9 to TRBJ1-4; D unresolved. Trimming took off 0 bases at V and 7 bases at J, with 16 bases between the two ends. This CDR3 is 16 amino acids long. Germline values: CDR1 SGDLS, CDR2 YYNGEE.

V usage is TRBV7-8 and J usage is TRBJ1-6; D possibly corresponds to TRBD1 (6 bases). The CDR3 contains 20 residues. V was trimmed by 5 bases and J by 10 bases, leaving 33 bases between them. Germline V gene lookup returns CDR1 SGHVS and CDR2 FQNEAQ. The CDR3 spells CASSPGATSLVGGLRSPLHF. CDR3 sequence (DNA): TGTGCCAGCAGCCCAGGGGCGACGAGCTTAGTTGGGGGATTGAGATCACCCCTCCACTTT.

V gene TRBV4-1 combines with J gene TRBJ1-3; the D is unclear. Trimming stripped 0 bases from V and 0 bases from J, with 9 bases between. CDR3 length: 16 amino acids. Germline V lookup: CDR1 MGHRA, CDR2 YSYEKL. The CDR3 here is CASSQDRGTSGNTIYF. The CDR3 nucleotides read TGCGCCAGCAGCCAAGATCGGGGAACCTCTGGAAACACCATATATTTT.

CDR3 in DNA: TGTGCCAGTAGTATAGTAGCAGGGGACACCTACGAGCAGTACTTC. Its protein product is CASSIVAGDTYEQYF. The chain uses TRBV19 and TRBJ2-7, with a possible D match to TRBD1 (6 bases). Germline V CDR1 and CDR2: LNHDA, SQIVND (reference sequence). The V gene lost 1 base and the J gene lost 2 bases, with 12 bases spanning the gap. The CDR3 sequence is 15 residues long.

The chain recombines TRBV18 with TRBJ1-1; 12 nucleotides match TRBD1. This CDR3 region has 18 residues. V shed 3 bases and J 7 bases; nucleotides not matched to a gene: 15. Per the germline V gene, CDR1 is KGHSH and CDR2 is LQKENI. As DNA, the CDR3 is TGTGCCAGCTCACCTCGTTTCAGCTTGGGACAGGGGGCGAGTGAAGCTTTCTTT. Protein product: CASSPRFSLGQGASEAFF.

The chain employs TRBV16 and TRBJ1-1; possible D gene TRBD1, 6 bases. Germline CDR1 is KGHSY and CDR2 is FQNENV. This CDR3 region has 15 residues. V lost 4 bases, J lost 6 bases, and 18 bases lay in between. The CDR3 spells CASSLLGQTSSEAFF. In nucleotides, the CDR3 is TGTGCCAGCAGCCTTCTCGGACAGACGTCGTCTGAAGCTTTCTTT.

The table lists this clone with a count of one. The chain combines TRBV19 with TRBJ2-5; D unclear. CDR3 length: 14 amino acids. Between the trimmed V and J ends, which lost 0 bases and 5 bases, there was a span of 10 bases. CDR1 is LNHDA and CDR2 is SQIVND in the germline V gene (reference sequence). The CDR3: CASSIDRLTETQYF. CDR3 in DNA: TGTGCCAGTAGTATAGATCGACTCACGGAGACCCAGTACTTC.

This rearrangement joins TRBV19 to TRBJ2-7, with a possible D match to TRBD2 (6 bases). The CDR3 runs to 18 residues. CDR1 is LNHDA, CDR2 SQIVND, per germline (reference sequence). V lost 7 bases, J lost 4 bases, and 29 bases lay in between. The CDR3 nucleotides read TGTGCCAGTACCCCCCGGGGGTCAAGTCACAGCCCCCCTTACGAGCAGTACTTC. It encodes CASTPRGSSHSPPYEQYF.

The chain links TRBV4-3 to TRBJ1-4; a possible D gene is TRBD1 (5 bases). This CDR3 has 16 amino acids. The V end was cut by 3 bases, the J end by 7 bases, with 18 bases between. Germline V gene sequence: CDR1 LGHNA, CDR2 YSLEER. The CDR3 is CASSQSGGGTFEKLFF. The CDR3 DNA follows: TGCGCCAGCAGCCAGTCCGGGGGGGGGACCTTTGAAAAACTGTTTTTT.

The CDR3 protein is CASSIGRGNGYEQYF. The CDR3 nucleotides read TGTGCCAGTAGTATCGGCAGGGGGAACGGCTACGAGCAGTACTTC. This sequence joins TRBV19 and TRBJ2-7, with 7 bases fitting TRBD1. The CDR3 spans 15 residues. V was clipped by 3 bases and J by 3 bases; unmatched bases: 8. Per the germline V gene, CDR1 is LNHDA and CDR2 is SQIVND (reference sequence).

Concerning this clone: At one boundary the junction diverges from the germline segment, which might be a read error. Other nucleotide sequences in the sample specify the same CDR3. The chain uses TRBV7-9 and TRBJ1-1; 10 nucleotides match TRBD1. The CDR3 spans 13 residues. Germline V gene data show CDR1 as SEHNR and CDR2 as FQNEAQ (reference sequence). The CDR3 here is CASSRQGATEAFF. CDR3 DNA: TGCGCCAGCAGTCGACAGGGGGCCACTGAAGCTTTCTTT.

This clone came up a few times. The chain joins TRBV18 to TRBJ1-2, with a weak D call TRBD1 (5 bases). V was shortened by 2 bases and J by 4 bases, with 11 bases between the two germline ends. The CDR3 totals 14 residues. Germline values: CDR1 KGHSH, CDR2 LQKENI. The CDR3 is CASSPSDSLYGYTF. The CDR3 DNA sequence: TGTGCCAGCTCACCATCAGACAGCCTCTATGGCTACACCTTC.

The rearrangement uses TRBV7-2 and TRBJ2-3; D may be TRBD1 (5 bases). The germline V gene encodes CDR1 SGHTA and CDR2 FQGNSA. Trimming stripped 8 bases from V and 3 bases from J, with 12 bases between. The CDR3 spans 13 residues. The DNA for the CDR3 is TGTGCCAGCGGGGCACTACGGACAGATACGCAGTATTTT. Its translation: CASGALRTDTQYF.